This TCR beta chain appears in the sequencing data of a study of radiotherapy plus CTLA-4 blockade in lung cancer. The protocol was immunoSEQ multiplex PCR, while the TCRdb copy is restricted to in-frame clones and leaves out a portion. This table holds tens of thousands of clones, 78% found once. Germline V gene lookup returns CDR1 SGHAT and CDR2 FQNNGV. CDR3 length: 13 residues. V lost 5 bases and J lost 14, with 16 bases in between. This clonotype was obtained from a human donor with non-small cell lung cancer who had a partial response to radiotherapy plus ipilimumab. Some clones in this sample may be carry-over from other donors' samples. The V gene is TRBV11-2, the J gene TRBJ1-6; perhaps TRBD1 as D (5 bases). The specimen was peripheral blood, collected from a patient treated with radiotherapy plus ipilimumab. The CDR3 nucleotides are TGTGCCAGCAGCCACCTCGGACATCCCACCCTCCACTTT. It is translated as CASSHLGHPTLHF. Full variable domain (missing parts from reference TRBV11-2 and TRBJ1-6): EAGVAQSPRYKIIEKRQSVAFWCNPISGHATLYWYQQILGQGPKLLIQFQNNGVVDDSQLPKDRFSAERLKGVDSTLKIQPAKLEDSAVYLCASSHLGHPTLHFGNGTRLTVT.